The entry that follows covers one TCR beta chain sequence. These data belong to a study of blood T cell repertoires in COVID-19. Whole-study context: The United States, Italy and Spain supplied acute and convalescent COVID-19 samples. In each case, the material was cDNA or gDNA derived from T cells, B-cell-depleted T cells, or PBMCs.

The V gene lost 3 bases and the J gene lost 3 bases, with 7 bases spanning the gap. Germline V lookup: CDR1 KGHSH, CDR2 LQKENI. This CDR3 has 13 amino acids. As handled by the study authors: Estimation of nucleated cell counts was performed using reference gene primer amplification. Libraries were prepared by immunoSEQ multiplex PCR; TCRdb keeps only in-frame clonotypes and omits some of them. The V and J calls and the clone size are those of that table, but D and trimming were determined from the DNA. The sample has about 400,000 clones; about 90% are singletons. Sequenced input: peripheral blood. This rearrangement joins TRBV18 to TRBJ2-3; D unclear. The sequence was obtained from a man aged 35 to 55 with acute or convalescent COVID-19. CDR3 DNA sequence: TGTGCCAGCTCACCGTTTAATACAGATACGCAGTATTTT. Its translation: CASSPFNTDTQYF.